The clone carrying this T cell receptor beta chain was seen many times. The CDR3 contains 14 residues. After removal of 6 bases from V and 8 bases from J, the junction contained 15 bases not matched to a gene. From germline, CDR1 is SQVTM and CDR2 ANQGSEA. MiXCR was used by TCRdb to re-call the PCR reads. The sample holds tens of thousands of clones, approximately 20% seen once. The source of the sample is a study of metastatic and nonmetastatic thyroid tumors. Prior to thyroid surgery, none of the patients had received any treatment. The specimen sequenced was blood. This chain uses TRBV29-1 with TRBJ1-2; 7 bases fit TRBD1. The TCR originated in a female donor with papillary thyroid cancer or a benign thyroid nodule (not recorded which). Some clones in this sample may be carry-over from other donors' samples. As DNA, the CDR3 is TGCAGCGTCCCTAAAGTCGGACAGGAGGGAGGCTACACCTTC. Its protein is CSVPKVGQEGGYTF.